This T cell receptor beta chain was recorded in a study of T cell responses to AZD1222 COVID-19 vaccine. Overall study results and limits: Clonal diversity may have been underestimated in mostly white British donors. The study identified only five or six AZD1222 recipients as seropositive at baseline. CD4 TCRs linked to vaccination spanned spike, dominating at 160-218 and 743-854.

About this clone itself: Its antigen is unknown.

This CDR3 comprises 15 residues. The ends lost 5 bases at V and 2 bases at J; junction bases unmatched: 6. CDR1 and CDR2 (germline): MNHNY, SVGAGI (reference sequence). Clones were sequenced by immunoSEQ multiplex PCR, and TCRdb holds only the in-frame ones, with some missing. The sample holds about 31,000 clones, roughly 90% seen once. Pooling covered second doses at about 4 or about 12 weeks. The TCR originated in an adult who received the AZD1222 COVID-19 vaccine. This specimen was peripheral blood, taken 28 days after the second AZD1222 dose. The chain employs TRBV6-6 and TRBJ2-3, with 8 bases that match TRBD2. The CDR3 here is CASSTRGGFTDTQYF. CDR3 nucleotides: TGTGCCAGCAGTACTCGGGGGGGATTCACAGATACGCAGTATTTT.